These 29 T cell receptor beta chains were all obtained from the same sample, sequenced in a study of cytomegalovirus exposure and HLA in healthy donors. Researchers ran the PCR with 60 Vbeta and 13 Jbeta primers. TCRdb's table, derived via immunoSEQ multiplex PCR, lists solely in-frame clones and lacks some. This sample has 85,000 to 100,000 clones; more than 70% occur once, and the top ten carry about 3.8%. Sample: PBMCs. These receptors all stem from a woman between 40 and 55 years old in good health and CMV-seronegative.

This sequence joins TRBV5-1 and TRBJ2-7; D perhaps matches TRBD2 (6 bases). V shed 0 bases and J shed 6 bases, with 13 bases lying between them. This CDR3 contains 14 residues. Germline assignment: CDR1 SGHRS and CDR2 YFSETQ. CDR3 protein: CASSLGGDLGEQYF. DNA of the CDR3: TGCGCCAGCAGCTTGGGCGGGGATCTAGGCGAGCAGTACTTC.

The chain uses TRBV27 and TRBJ1-2; no clear D. The length of the CDR3 is 14 residues. Germline-derived CDR1 and CDR2 are MNHEY and SMNVEV (reference sequence). Trimming shortened V by 3 bases and J by 7 bases, and 15 bases separated the two germline ends. The CDR3 spells CASSFRGSMSGYTF. CDR3 DNA: TGTGCCAGCAGTTTTAGAGGCTCGATGAGTGGCTACACCTTC.

The V gene is TRBV18, the J gene TRBJ2-6; D perhaps matches TRBD1 (5 bases). Germline assignment: CDR1 KGHSH and CDR2 LQKENI. This CDR3 spans 15 amino acids. The V end lost 3 bases, the J end lost 0 bases, and 6 bases lay between the germline ends. The CDR3 nucleotides read TGTGCCAGCTCACCCCAGGGCTCTGGGGCCAACGTCCTGACTTTC. It yields the protein CASSPQGSGANVLTF.

The gene calls are TRBV5-4 and TRBJ2-5, with 12 bases identical to TRBD1. Germline CDR1 SGHNT, CDR2 YYREEE (reference sequence). The V and J ends lost 2 bases and 9 bases, in that order; junction bases with no gene match: 8. The CDR3 has 15 amino acids. In nucleotides, the CDR3 is TGTGCCAGCAGCTTACCGGGACAGGGGGCCGGGGCCCAGTACTTC. Protein sequence: CASSLPGQGAGAQYF.

The V gene is TRBV6-5, the J gene TRBJ2-5, with 10 positions matching TRBD2. Germline CDR1 reads MNHEY; CDR2 reads SVGAGI. The CDR3 is 15 residues long. The junction had 10 bases not matched to a gene; V was cut back by 8 bases and J by 4 bases. Written as DNA, the CDR3 is TGTGCCAGCGGGGAGACAAGCGGGGGGGTAGAGACCCAGTACTTC. Translation: CASGETSGGVETQYF.

This clone was seen a handful of times. The V and J genes are TRBV28 and TRBJ2-7, with D unresolved. V was pared by 5 bases and J by 0 bases, with 11 bases between. This CDR3 has 14 amino acids. Germline V gene sequence: CDR1 MDHEN, CDR2 SYDVKM. This CDR3 reads CASSPGYSSYEQYF. Written as DNA, the CDR3 is TGTGCCAGCAGTCCCGGGTACTCCTCCTACGAGCAGTACTTC.

V is TRBV9 and J is TRBJ1-4; 12 bases align to TRBD1. J lost 3 bases, V lost 4 bases, and 7 bases had no gene match. CDR1 SGDLS and CDR2 YYNGEE come from the germline V gene. The CDR3 consists of 17 residues. CDR3 DNA: TGTGCCAGCAGCCCGGGGACAGGGGGCTCTTCTAATGAAAAACTGTTTTTT. Protein: CASSPGTGGSSNEKLFF.

The chain links TRBV28 to TRBJ2-7; perhaps TRBD1 as D (6 bases). Germline V lookup: CDR1 MDHEN, CDR2 SYDVKM. Trimming took off 7 bases at V and 2 bases at J, with 12 bases between the two ends. The CDR3 is 13 residues long. The DNA for the CDR3 is TGTGCCAGCACAACAGGGCGGACCTACGAGCAGTACTTC. Translating it yields CASTTGRTYEQYF.

Details on this clone: An end of the junction differs from the germline gene, which may be a read error. DNA of the CDR3: TGTGCCAGCAGCGAAGGCAGGTGGGGGCAGCCCCAGAATTTT. It specifies CASSEGRWGQPQNF. The V gene is TRBV9, the J gene TRBJ1-5; possibly TRBD1 for D (6 bases). The CDR3 loop spans 14 amino acids. Germline V gives CDR1 SGDLS, CDR2 YYNGEE.

The gene calls are TRBV29-1 and TRBJ2-7; tentatively, D is TRBD2 (5 bases). This CDR3 comprises 12 residues. CDR1 and CDR2 from the germline V gene are SQVTM and ANQGSEA. V lost 4 bases and J 4 bases, leaving 11 bases between the germline ends. CDR3 sequence: CSVGASKYEQYF. CDR3 DNA: TGCAGCGTTGGGGCTAGCAAATACGAGCAGTACTTC.

This sequence joins TRBV5-6 and TRBJ2-5, with 7 bases matching TRBD1. The germline CDR1 and CDR2 sequences are SGHDT and YYEEEE. The CDR3 contains 16 residues. Trimming at V came to 2 bases and at J to 1 base, leaving 8 bases not matched to a gene. CDR3 region: CASSFRDSGVQETQYF. CDR3 nucleotides: TGTGCCAGCAGCTTTCGGGACAGTGGGGTCCAAGAGACCCAGTACTTC.

The chain is built from TRBV28 and TRBJ2-7, with TRBD1 identical over 7 bases. Germline V gene sequence: CDR1 MDHEN, CDR2 SYDVKM. J gave up 5 bases and V 4 bases, and 11 bases lay outside the gene matches. The CDR3 has 15 residues. For the CDR3, the DNA is TGTGCCAGCAGTTCCCAGACAGGGAATGGAGACGAGCAGTACTTC. Protein: CASSSQTGNGDEQYF.

The chain uses TRBV12-5 and TRBJ1-5, with a weak D call TRBD1 (6 bases). Per the germline V gene, CDR1 is LGHNT and CDR2 is FRNRAP. The CDR3 length is 15 residues. The V and J ends lost 2 bases and 3 bases respectively, with 11 bases between them. The CDR3 sequence is CASGLKGGVNQPQHF. The CDR3 coding sequence is TGTGCTAGTGGTTTGAAGGGGGGGGTCAATCAGCCCCAGCATTTT.

This clone was detected once. The J gene is TRBJ1-1, the V gene TRBV30; 7 bases are a match to TRBD1. With 0 bases clipped from V and 7 bases from J, the junction kept 5 bases outside the gene matches. The germline V gene has CDR1 GTSNPN and CDR2 SVGIG (reference sequence). The CDR3 is made up of 13 amino acids. CDR3 sequence reads: CAWSVQGFGEAFF. The DNA for the CDR3 is TGTGCCTGGAGTGTACAGGGGTTTGGTGAAGCTTTCTTT.

This sequence joins TRBV5-1 and TRBJ2-3; TRBD1 agrees at 7 bases. With V trimmed by 5 bases and J by 5 bases, 2 bases remained unmatched. Germline V CDR1 and CDR2: SGHRS, YFSETQ. This CDR3 is 12 amino acids long. CDR3 coding DNA: TGCGCCAGCAGGACAGGGCAAGATACGCAGTATTTT. It is translated as CASRTGQDTQYF.

This rearrangement joins TRBV7-3 to TRBJ2-2; the match to TRBD2 covers 8 bases. The CDR3 length is 15 residues. Germline V gives CDR1 SGHTA, CDR2 FQGTGA. Trimming took 6 bases from V and 1 from J; bases not matched to a gene: 4. CDR3 sequence (DNA): TGTGCCAGCAGGGAACGGGGGGGGAACACCGGGGAGCTGTTTTTT. This codes for CASRERGGNTGELFF.

The chain has TRBV5-4 and TRBJ2-5, with a weak D call TRBD1 (6 bases). CDR1 and CDR2 from the germline V gene are SGHNT and YYREEE (reference sequence). CDR3 length equals 14 residues. V was shortened by 4 bases and J by 1 base, with 11 bases between the two germline ends. CDR3 DNA: TGTGCCAGCAGCCTACGACAGGTCCAAGAGACCCAGTACTTC. Protein sequence: CASSLRQVQETQYF.

V and J are TRBV7-6 and TRBJ2-7; D call uncertain. Germline V gene data show CDR1 as SGHVS and CDR2 as FNYEAQ. Trimming took off 3 bases at V and 0 bases at J, with 9 bases between the two ends. There are 14 residues in the CDR3. CDR3 sequence reads: CASSLGEDSYEQYF. The DNA for the CDR3 is TGTGCCAGCAGCTTGGGCGAAGACTCCTACGAGCAGTACTTC.

This sequence joins TRBV19 and TRBJ2-7; possibly TRBD2 for D (5 bases). This CDR3 has 15 residues. The germline V gene has CDR1 LNHDA and CDR2 SQIVND (reference sequence). V lost 1 base, J lost 4 bases, and 14 bases lay in between. The CDR3 sequence: CASSIVLRAGYEQYF. CDR3 nucleotides: TGTGCCAGTAGTATAGTACTACGGGCGGGTTACGAGCAGTACTTC.

The genes are TRBV28 and TRBJ1-5; a weak D match, TRBD1 (5 bases). The CDR3 sequence is 12 residues long. The germline V and J ends were trimmed by 10 bases and 1 base, with 8 bases remaining between them. The germline CDR1 and CDR2 sequences are MDHEN and SYDVKM. CDR3 sequence reads: CAIRQSNQPQHF. The CDR3 nucleotides are TGTGCCATACGACAGAGCAATCAGCCCCAGCATTTT. The whole variable domain, remainder taken from reference TRBV28 and TRBJ1-5, is DVKVTQSSRYLVKRTGEKVFLECVQDMDHENMFWYRQDPGLGLRLIYFSYDVKMKEKGDIPEGYSVSREKKERFSLILESASTNQTSMYLCAIRQSNQPQHFGDGTRLSIL.

The CDR3 reads CASSLGLNTIYF. In nucleotides, the CDR3 is TGTGCCAGCAGCTTAGGACTTAACACCATATATTTT. V is TRBV11-2 and J is TRBJ1-3; D gene ambiguous. The V end was cut by 1 base, the J end by 7 bases, with 5 bases between. Germline CDR1 is SGHAT and CDR2 is FQNNGV. The CDR3 consists of 12 residues.

This clone was seen once. J is TRBJ2-5 and V is TRBV7-9; 7 bases align to TRBD1. Unmatched junction bases numbered 7, after V lost 1 base and J lost 5 bases. The CDR3 covers 15 residues. The germline V gene encodes CDR1 SEHNR and CDR2 FQNEAQ (reference sequence). The CDR3 nucleotides read TGTGCCAGCAGCTTAGGTGACAGGGATAGGGAGACCCAGTACTTC. This sequence encodes CASSLGDRDRETQYF.

The chain couples TRBV7-2 to TRBJ1-1; D is perhaps TRBD1 (6 bases). The CDR3 totals 14 residues. In germline, CDR1 is SGHTA, CDR2 FQGNSA. Deletions cut 6 bases from V and 5 bases from J, with 16 bases between. The CDR3 coding sequence is TGTGCCAGCAGAGGACAGTTAATAAAAACTGAAGCTTTCTTT. It codes for CASRGQLIKTEAFF.

The chain links TRBV30 to TRBJ2-7; D is unresolved. CDR3 length: 17 residues. Germline-derived CDR1 and CDR2 are GTSNPN and SVGIG (reference sequence). V was clipped by 0 bases and J by 2 bases, with 20 bases between them. CDR3 bases: TGTGCCTGGAGTGTACTGTGGAGCAGAAAAACTCCCTACGAGCAGTACTTC. This sequence encodes CAWSVLWSRKTPYEQYF.

J is TRBJ2-5 and V is TRBV7-7; 14 positions match TRBD2. The V segment lost 1 base and the J segment 2 bases; nucleotides outside the gene matches: 3. This CDR3 spans 17 amino acids. Germline V lookup: CDR1 SSHAT, CDR2 FNYEAQ (reference sequence). The CDR3 spells CASSLVRTSGGQETQYF. The CDR3 DNA follows: TGTGCCAGCAGCTTAGTTCGGACTAGCGGGGGGCAAGAGACCCAGTACTTC.

Only one count was recorded for this clone. J is TRBJ1-3 and V is TRBV2; 9 nucleotides align to TRBD1. CDR3 length: 15 residues. CDR1 SNHLY and CDR2 FYNNEI come from the germline V gene. Germline trimming cut 4 bases from V and 4 bases from J; bases unmatched to any gene: 5. CDR3 sequence: CASSALTGGGNTIYF. The CDR3, as DNA: TGTGCCAGCAGTGCCCTGACAGGGGGAGGAAACACCATATATTTT.

The J gene is TRBJ2-1, the V gene TRBV7-2, with D possibly TRBD2 on 5 matching bases. The germline V and J ends were trimmed by 1 base and 15 bases, with 13 bases remaining between them. This CDR3 spans 12 amino acids. Germline CDR1 is SGHTA and CDR2 is FQGNSA. DNA of the CDR3: TGTGCCAGCAGCTTAGAAGCGGCTAGCTTGTTCTTC. It yields the protein CASSLEAASLFF.

The chain links TRBV30 to TRBJ2-7, with a weak D call TRBD1 (6 bases). The germline V gene encodes CDR1 GTSNPN and CDR2 SVGIG (reference sequence). The CDR3 has 16 amino acids. Trimming cost V 3 bases and J 3 bases, with 21 bases left between them. The CDR3 reads CAWSPTWTVENYEQYF. CDR3 nucleotides: TGTGCCTGGAGCCCGACTTGGACAGTTGAAAACTACGAGCAGTACTTC.

The chain links TRBV15 to TRBJ1-1; D gene ambiguous. Germline V gene data show CDR1 as LNHNV and CDR2 as YYDKDF (reference sequence). The ends were cut back, 0 bases at V and 1 base at J, with 6 bases in the middle. CDR3 length: 14 amino acids. The CDR3 nucleotides read TGTGCCACCAGCAGAGATATGGCGAACACTGAAGCTTTCTTT. Encoded protein: CATSRDMANTEAFF.